Detailed here is one T cell receptor beta chain. Original methodology: Amplification from reference gene primers served as the basis for estimated nucleated cell counts. Using immunoSEQ multiplex PCR, the repertoire was profiled, and TCRdb retains in-frame clones only, with some absent. D and trimming were read from the DNA, whereas the V and J calls and clone size are those reported in that table. The sample consists of 250,000 to 300,000 clones, approximately 85% of them appearing once. The data were obtained in a study of blood T cell repertoires in COVID-19. The overall study: Sites in the United States, Italy and Spain provided acute and convalescent COVID-19 samples. Sources were T cells, B-cell-depleted T cells, or PBMCs; the material itself was cDNA or gDNA.

Looked up from germline, CDR1 is LNHNV and CDR2 is YYDKDF (reference sequence). V lost 1 base and J lost 0, with 9 bases in between. This CDR3 comprises 16 residues. The source material was peripheral blood. The V and J genes are TRBV15 and TRBJ2-2; D unresolved. This TCR came from a woman aged 70-85 years with acute or convalescent COVID-19. CDR3 loop: CATSRGGWSNTGELFF. As DNA, the CDR3 is TGTGCCACCAGCAGAGGAGGATGGTCGAACACCGGGGAGCTGTTTTTT.